Shown below are 3 T cell receptor beta chains from a single sample sequenced in a study of regulatory T cells in long-lasting Graves disease. Libraries of TCR beta came from iRepertoire HTBI primers plus Arm-PCR of CDR3 regions. TCRdb used MiXCR to reprocess the multiplex PCR reads, holding one entry per CDR3 protein. Altogether 400,000 to 500,000 distinct CDR3 sequences are present, around a fifth being singletons, with the ten largest covering roughly an eighth. The time point here: persistent/refractory GD, antithyroid drugs over 5 years with positive TRAb. There was RNA extracted from PBMCs, and the TCR library was made from it. The sample in question was peripheral blood mononuclear cells (PBMCs), obtained when the disease was refractory, from a patient treated with antithyroid drugs. The source of these receptors is a female donor with Graves disease.

This clonotype appeared many times. The chain is built from TRBV7-3 and TRBJ2-1; no firm D call. This CDR3 region has 14 residues. Germline V gene sequence: CDR1 SGHTA, CDR2 FQGTGA. V gave up 2 bases and J gave up 6 bases, with 11 bases separating them. This CDR3 is CASSLGSSLNEQFF. The CDR3 bases are TGTGCCAGCAGCTTAGGCAGTAGTCTCAATGAGCAGTTCTTC.

The chain employs TRBV5-1 and TRBJ2-7; TRBD2 matches 12 bases. Germline CDR1 and CDR2: SGHRS and YFSETQ. With 4 bases clipped from V and 5 bases from J, the junction kept 13 bases outside the gene matches. This CDR3 region has 17 residues. The CDR3 coding sequence is TGCGCCAGCAGCCCCCGACTAGCGGGAGCCGCTGGGGACGAGCAGTACTTC. Its protein is CASSPRLAGAAGDEQYF. The complete variable domain, with remaining parts taken from reference TRBV5-1 and TRBJ2-7, reads KAGVTQTPRYLIKTRGQQVTLSCSPISGHRSVSWYQQTPGQGLQFLFEYFSETQRNKGNFPGRFSGRQFSNSRSEMNVSTLELGDSALYLCASSPRLAGAAGDEQYFGPGTRLTVT.

V is TRBV5-1 and J is TRBJ1-1; 9 bases agree with TRBD1. V lost 2 bases and J lost 0; bases outside the gene matches: 5. This CDR3 is built from 16 residues. In germline, CDR1 is SGHRS, CDR2 YFSETQ. CDR3 residues: CASSLGTGTMNTEAFF. The CDR3 region has the DNA TGCGCCAGCAGCTTAGGGACAGGGACCATGAACACTGAAGCTTTCTTT.